This entry concerns a single TCR beta chain. No antigen is known for it. The entry originates in a study of T cell responses to AZD1222 COVID-19 vaccine. Whole-study findings and limits: Vaccine-related CD4 TCRs covered spike, predominating at 160-218 and 743-854.

Trimming cost V 3 bases and J 6 bases, with 9 bases left between them. Germline V gene lookup returns CDR1 PRHDT and CDR2 FYEKMQ (reference sequence). The CDR3 has 12 residues. The method was immunoSEQ multiplex PCR; TCRdb's version includes in-frame clones alone and lacks a portion of them. The sample holds about 70,000 clones, about 85% seen once. The sequence came from an adult in good health. This chain uses TRBV13 with TRBJ2-7, with D hard to call. Sequencing used peripheral blood, obtained on day 0 of AZD1222 vaccination. The CDR3 region is CASSLVRSEQYF. CDR3 coding DNA: TGTGCCAGCAGCTTGGTACGCTCCGAGCAGTACTTC.